Below, 21 T cell receptor beta chains from the same sample are listed, as sequenced in a study of OX40 agonist ivuxolimab in advanced cancers. Method: immunoSEQ multiplex PCR; TCRdb's copy keeps in-frame clones and lacks some. The sample lists 45,000 to 55,000 clones; under 95% were seen once. The sequencing used CD4+ or CD8+ T cells sorted from blood, collected in a trial of the OX40 agonist ivuxolimab. Receptors originate from an adult with an advanced solid tumor such as melanoma, head and neck, liver or kidney cancer.

The chain recombines TRBV6-6 with TRBJ2-1; 8 nucleotides line up with TRBD1. The CDR3 is made up of 13 amino acids. The germline gives CDR1 MNHNY, CDR2 SVGAGI (reference sequence). V gave up 11 bases and J gave up 4 bases; unmatched junction bases: 7. The CDR3 sequence is CACSGGDYNEQFF. CDR3 bases: TGTGCCTGTTCAGGGGGCGATTACAATGAGCAGTTCTTC.

The rearrangement uses TRBV13 and TRBJ1-1, with D unclear. This CDR3 is 14 amino acids long. Germline V gives CDR1 PRHDT, CDR2 FYEKMQ (reference sequence). V dropped 5 bases and J dropped 3 bases, with 13 bases sitting between them. DNA of the CDR3: TGTGCCAGCAGCGGAGGACCCGGGTACACTGAAGCTTTCTTT. Amino acids: CASSGGPGYTEAFF.

This chain connects TRBV6-1 to TRBJ2-1; 7 positions match TRBD2. J gave up 15 bases and V 3 bases, and 14 bases lay outside the gene matches. This CDR3 comprises 14 residues. Germline values: CDR1 MNHNS, CDR2 SASEGT. The chain's CDR3 is CASSDGGRAHGRFF. CDR3 in DNA: TGTGCCAGCAGTGATGGGGGGAGGGCCCATGGTCGGTTCTTC.

This chain joins TRBV28 and TRBJ2-3; 8 bases are shared with TRBD1. The junction had 14 bases not matched to a gene; V was cut back by 4 bases and J by 5 bases. Germline V gives CDR1 MDHEN, CDR2 SYDVKM. The CDR3 has 17 residues. The CDR3 region is CASSSTLRTGLGDTQYF. The CDR3 DNA reads as TGTGCCAGCAGTTCCACCTTGAGGACAGGGTTGGGAGATACGCAGTATTTT.

V gene TRBV15 combines with J gene TRBJ2-1; a possible D gene is TRBD2 (5 bases). This CDR3 region has 18 residues. V lost 1 base to trimming and J lost 4 bases, with 20 bases between them. CDR1 and CDR2 from the germline V gene are LNHNV and YYDKDF (reference sequence). The CDR3 region is CATSRGGVSESLYNEQFF. Here the CDR3 DNA reads TGTGCCACCAGCAGAGGGGGTGTTAGCGAGAGTTTATACAATGAGCAGTTCTTC.

The DNA of the CDR3 is TGTGCCAGCAGTTTTTCCGGGTTAGGGCCAACAGGGAACACTGAAGCTTTCTTT. The encoded protein is CASSFSGLGPTGNTEAFF. The chain uses TRBV28 and TRBJ1-1; the D gene is possibly TRBD1 (5 bases). Germline V gene data show CDR1 as MDHEN and CDR2 as SYDVKM. This CDR3 has 18 residues. Trimming cost V 3 bases and J 1 base, with 21 bases left between them.

The rearrangement joins TRBV7-9 to TRBJ2-5; D gene ambiguous. Germline-derived CDR1 and CDR2 are SEHNR and FQNEAQ (reference sequence). V was clipped by 4 bases and J by 2 bases, with 11 bases between them. The CDR3 runs 14 residues. CDR3 sequence: CASSSSLGQETQYF. In DNA form, the CDR3 reads TGTGCCAGCAGCTCATCATTAGGACAAGAGACCCAGTACTTC.

This rearrangement joins TRBV2 to TRBJ1-1; the D is unclear. Germline lookup yields CDR1 SNHLY and CDR2 FYNNEI. V was shortened by 8 bases and J by 4 bases, with 14 bases between the two germline ends. CDR3 length: 13 amino acids. The CDR3 loop reads CASPQTGGTEAFF. The CDR3 bases are TGTGCCAGCCCTCAGACCGGAGGCACTGAAGCTTTCTTT.

The chain employs TRBV5-8 and TRBJ1-4; D is ambiguous. From germline, CDR1 is SGHTS and CDR2 YDEGEE. V lost 0 bases and J 0 bases, leaving 12 bases between the germline ends. The CDR3 spans 17 residues. The CDR3 sequence: CASSLGILDATNEKLFF. DNA for the CDR3: TGTGCCAGCAGCTTGGGTATTTTGGATGCAACTAATGAAAAACTGTTTTTT.

DNA for the CDR3: TGTGCCAGCAGCTTGACCGCGGGAGGATCCTACGAGCAGTACTTC. Protein: CASSLTAGGSYEQYF. This chain connects TRBV11-2 to TRBJ2-7; 8 bases fit TRBD2. Germline CDR1 SGHAT, CDR2 FQNNGV. J gave up 1 base and V 3 bases, and 5 bases lay outside the gene matches. This CDR3 spans 15 amino acids. The variable domain in full, with the rest retrieved from reference TRBV11-2 and TRBJ2-7, is EAGVAQSPRYKIIEKRQSVAFWCNPISGHATLYWYQQILGQGPKLLIQFQNNGVVDDSQLPKDRFSAERLKGVDSTLKIQPAKLEDSAVYLCASSLTAGGSYEQYFGPGTRLTVT.

This chain links TRBV28 with TRBJ1-3; 7 bases align to TRBD1. CDR1 and CDR2 from the germline V gene are MDHEN and SYDVKM. The CDR3 consists of 14 residues. J lost 5 bases, V lost 4 bases, and 5 bases had no gene match. The CDR3 sequence is CASSSGGARNTIYF. CDR3 sequence (DNA): TGTGCCAGCAGTTCAGGGGGTGCTCGAAACACCATATATTTT.

The chain has TRBV29-1 and TRBJ2-3; no firm D call. This CDR3 is built from 12 residues. Trimming stripped 2 bases from V and 5 bases from J, with 8 bases between. Germline V gene data show CDR1 as SQVTM and CDR2 as ANQGSEA. CDR3 amino acids: CSVEKEGDTQYF. The DNA for the CDR3 is TGCAGCGTTGAAAAGGAAGGAGATACGCAGTATTTT.

The genes are TRBV7-9 and TRBJ1-2; D call uncertain. The CDR3 covers 15 residues. Germline V lookup: CDR1 SEHNR, CDR2 FQNEAQ (reference sequence). V was cut by 3 bases and J by 3 bases, with 14 bases left in between. The CDR3 spells CASSLPLQDYYGYTF. The CDR3 DNA is TGTGCCAGCAGCTTGCCCCTTCAGGATTACTATGGCTACACCTTC.

V and J are TRBV19 and TRBJ2-1; the match to TRBD2 covers 12 bases. This CDR3 has 12 amino acids. V shed 9 bases, J shed 7 bases, and the junction held 1 base outside the gene matches. Germline V lookup: CDR1 LNHDA, CDR2 SQIVND (reference sequence). CDR3 protein: CASGLAGNEQFF. CDR3 nucleotide sequence: TGTGCCAGCGGACTAGCGGGGAATGAGCAGTTCTTC. The full variable domain, with the rest looked up from reference TRBV19 and TRBJ2-1, is DGGITQSPKYLFRKEGQNVTLSCEQNLNHDAMYWYRQDPGQGLRLIYYSQIVNDFQKGDIAEGYSVSREKKESFPLTVTSAQKNPTAFYLCASGLAGNEQFFGPGTRLTVL.

This chain uses TRBV5-6 with TRBJ1-5; D might be TRBD1 (6 bases). The CDR3 length is 15 residues. V was clipped by 2 bases and J by 2 bases, with 11 bases between them. The germline CDR1 and CDR2 sequences are SGHDT and YYEEEE. The CDR3 DNA sequence: TGTGCCAGCAGCTTCGGAGGGGGTGGCAATCAGCCCCAGCATTTT. Protein: CASSFGGGGNQPQHF.

This chain joins TRBV27 and TRBJ2-3; 8 bases line up with TRBD2. With 0 bases clipped from V and 4 bases from J, the junction kept 21 bases outside the gene matches. Germline V gene data show CDR1 as MNHEY and CDR2 as SMNVEV (reference sequence). CDR3 length equals 21 residues. The CDR3 is CASSLSPLTLGSGKGADTQYF. As DNA, the CDR3 is TGTGCCAGCAGTTTATCCCCCCTGACTTTGGGTAGCGGGAAGGGGGCAGATACGCAGTATTTT.

The V call is TRBV2, the J call TRBJ2-1; TRBD1 agrees at 7 bases. V lost 4 bases and J lost 3; bases outside the gene matches: 6. CDR3 length: 15 amino acids. Germline values: CDR1 SNHLY, CDR2 FYNNEI. The CDR3 protein is CASSVGQGVYNEQFF. For the CDR3, the DNA is TGTGCCAGCAGTGTGGGCCAGGGGGTCTACAATGAGCAGTTCTTC.

The V gene is TRBV5-6, the J gene TRBJ1-3; D not certain. Germline V gene data show CDR1 as SGHDT and CDR2 as YYEEEE. V was cut by 0 bases and J by 4 bases, with 5 bases left in between. The CDR3 is 13 residues long. CDR3 amino acids: CASSLGQGNTIYF. Written as DNA, the CDR3 is TGTGCCAGCAGCTTGGGACAAGGAAACACCATATATTTT.

The genes are TRBV9 and TRBJ2-5, with D perhaps matching TRBD2 (6 bases). Trimming pared 6 bases from V and 1 base from J, leaving 16 bases between. The germline V gene has CDR1 SGDLS and CDR2 YYNGEE. This CDR3 is 15 amino acids long. The CDR3 DNA is TGTGCCAGCACCGGGAGTGGCAGCACCCAAGAGACCCAGTACTTC. Translating gives CASTGSGSTQETQYF.

V usage is TRBV5-1 and J usage is TRBJ2-3; possibly TRBD1 or TRBD2 for D (5 bases each). With 4 bases removed from V and 1 base from J, the gap between germline ends came to 10 bases. The length of the CDR3 is 14 residues. The V gene's germline CDR1 is SGHRS and CDR2 YFSETQ. CDR3 sequence reads: CASSGRDRTDTQYF. The CDR3 nucleotides are TGCGCCAGCAGCGGCCGGGACCGCACAGATACGCAGTATTTT.

This chain joins TRBV4-1 and TRBJ2-3; D is undetermined. This CDR3 contains 16 residues. Germline CDR1 MGHRA, CDR2 YSYEKL. The V end lost 0 bases, the J end lost 1 base, and 11 bases lay between the germline ends. CDR3 DNA: TGCGCCAGCAGCCAAGACTCAGGTCTTGGCACAGATACGCAGTATTTT. It translates to CASSQDSGLGTDTQYF.